The next 29 T cell receptor beta chains were all read from a single sample in a study of T cells in women clearing cervical HPV infection. TCRdb's copy holds only in-frame clones and misses some; the assay was immunoSEQ multiplex PCR. The record lists tens of thousands of clones, of which the ten most abundant hold 0.8% to 1%. The sample consisted of blood buffy coat. The receptors originated from a woman aged 18 to 75 with a cervical HPV16 infection that either progressed to CIN3+ or cleared (not recorded which).

Comment on this clone: With the read ending 3 residues before the CDR3 end, the germline J gene is used to fill in that end. The V gene is TRBV20-1, the J gene TRBJ1-4; perhaps TRBD1 as D (6 bases). The germline CDR1 and CDR2 sequences are DFQATT and SNEGSKA (reference sequence). V was shortened by 7 bases and J by 7 bases, with 13 bases between the two germline ends. The CDR3 loop spans 12 amino acids. The chain's CDR3 is CSVGQRGEKLFF. CDR3 DNA (partial): TGCAGTGTAGGACAGCGCGGTGAAAAA.

The CDR3 protein is CASSGGLASTGELFF. The covered CDR3 bases are TGTGCCAGCAGTGGGGGACTAGCGTCCACCGGGGAG. The J gene is TRBJ2-2, the V gene TRBV25-1; 10 bases align to TRBD2. The observed sequence ends 3 residues before the CDR3 terminus, with the missing tail filled in from the germline J gene. V was pared by 4 bases and J by 4 bases, with 3 bases of the junction left unmatched. The length of the CDR3 is 15 residues. CDR1 and CDR2 from the germline V gene are MGHDK and SYGVNS. The whole variable domain, remainder taken from reference TRBV25-1 and TRBJ2-2, is EADIYQTPRYLVIGTGKKITLECSQTMGHDKMYWYQQDPGMELHLIHYSYGVNSTEKGDLSSESTVSRIRTEHFPLTLESARPSHTSQYLCASSGGLASTGELFFGEGSRLTVL.

For this clone: The read comes to an end 3 residues before the CDR3 does, leaving the germline J gene to fill in the end. The rearrangement links TRBV5-4 to TRBJ1-1; tentative D call: TRBD1 (6 bases). V was shortened by 4 bases and J by 7 bases, with 11 bases between the two germline ends. Germline CDR1 and CDR2: SGHNT and YYREEE (reference sequence). The length of the CDR3 is 12 residues. CDR3 loop: CASSNGQNEAFF. The CDR3 bases that were read are TGTGCCAGCAGCAATGGACAGAATGAA.

Note on this clone: The read is 3 residues too short to cover the CDR3 end, so that end is filled in from the germline J gene. V is TRBV5-1 and J is TRBJ2-7; a possible D gene is TRBD1 (5 bases). CDR1 and CDR2 (germline): SGHRS, YFSETQ. This CDR3 has 14 residues. V lost 0 bases and J 6 bases, leaving 13 bases between the germline ends. The part of the CDR3 DNA that was read is TGCGCCAGCAGCTTGGAATCAGGTGGGGCCGAG. Translating it yields CASSLESGGAE. The full CDR3 sequence reads CASSLESGGAEQYF.

On this clone: The read finishes 3 residues shy of the CDR3 end, and the germline J gene is used to complete it. This chain joins TRBV5-1 and TRBJ2-2; 7 bases map to TRBD2. The CDR3 consists of 16 residues. Germline CDR1 SGHRS, CDR2 YFSETQ. The J segment lost 0 bases and the V segment lost 6 bases, leaving 8 bases of the junction unmatched. CDR3 sequence: CASTMRGNTNTGELFF. The covered CDR3 bases are TGCGCCAGCACCATGCGGGGGAACACGAACACCGGGGAG.

A remark on this clone: Sequencing ends 3 residues short of the CDR3 end; the germline J gene provides the rest. The chain employs TRBV5-4 and TRBJ2-5; 9 bases fit TRBD2. The CDR3 is made up of 13 amino acids. Per germline, CDR1 SGHNT and CDR2 YYREEE (reference sequence). Unmatched junction bases numbered 0, after V lost 1 base and J lost 5 bases. The CDR3 here is CASSLTSGETQYF. The DNA read from the CDR3 is TGTGCCAGCAGCTTGACTAGCGGGGAGACC.

Concerning this clone: One end of the junction fails to match germline, which may point to a read error. The sequence runs out 3 residues before the end of the CDR3; the remainder is reconstructed from the germline J gene. The V gene is TRBV7-7, the J gene TRBJ2-5; maybe TRBD2 (6 bases). Germline V gives CDR1 SSHAT, CDR2 FNYEAQ (reference sequence). The CDR3 totals 15 residues. CDR3 sequence reads: CASSVRPGLQETQYF. CDR3 DNA (partial): TGTGCTAGCAGCGTCCGACCGGGACTTCAAGAGACC.

Concerning this clone itself: The read halts 3 residues ahead of the CDR3 end, with the missing end drawn from the germline J gene. This rearrangement joins TRBV2 to TRBJ2-3; TRBD2 matches at 7 bases. The germline gives CDR1 SNHLY, CDR2 FYNNEI. The CDR3 loop spans 15 amino acids. Losses at the gene ends were 9 bases for V and 4 bases for J; bases not matched to a gene: 13. Partial CDR3 DNA: TGTGCCAGTGGACGGTGGGGCGGGGGAGCAGATACG. It translates to CASGRWGGGADT. The entire CDR3 reads CASGRWGGGADTQYF.

A word on this clone: The read ends 3 residues before the CDR3 terminus; that terminus is restored from the germline J gene. V is TRBV7-3 and J is TRBJ2-1; TRBD2 aligns across 9 bases. Germline V gives CDR1 SGHTA, CDR2 FQGTGA. The CDR3 is 15 residues long. V was pared by 1 base and J by 8 bases, with 6 bases of the junction left unmatched. The CDR3 loop reads CASSLRAGGPYEQFF. Incomplete CDR3 DNA: TGTGCCAGCAGCTTAAGGGCGGGGGGGCCCTATGAG.

Of note for this clone: The read falls 3 residues short of the CDR3 end, and the missing part is taken from the germline J gene. The same CDR3 also results from other DNA sequences found in this sample. V and J are TRBV18 and TRBJ2-5; D remains unclear. Germline V gene data show CDR1 as KGHSH and CDR2 as LQKENI. This CDR3 comprises 11 residues. V lost 4 bases and J 2 bases, leaving 2 bases between the germline ends. The covered CDR3 bases are TGTGCCAGCTCACTACAAGAGACC. Its protein is CASSLQET. The full CDR3 is CASSLQETQYF.

In the case of this clone: Read coverage stops 3 residues before the CDR3 terminus; the germline J gene supplies the remainder. The rearrangement joins TRBV14 to TRBJ2-4; a weak D match, TRBD2 (6 bases). The CDR3 is 15 residues long. Germline V gene lookup returns CDR1 SGHDN and CDR2 FVKESK. The CDR3 sequence: CASSPAGYIQETQYF. The covered CDR3 bases are TGTGCCAGCAGCCCTGCGGGGTATATACAAGAGACT.

As to this clone: Read sequence stops 3 residues before the CDR3 end, and the germline J gene provides the missing end. The chain employs TRBV7-8 and TRBJ1-3; D is undetermined. V lost 5 bases and J 0 bases, leaving 14 bases between the germline ends. Germline V gene lookup returns CDR1 SGHVS and CDR2 FQNEAQ. The CDR3 runs 16 residues. The CDR3 region is CASSLRDWSSGNTIYF. The CDR3 DNA, read in part, is TGTGCCAGCAGCCTACGAGACTGGAGCTCTGGAAACACC. Full variable domain (outside the CDR3, taken from reference TRBV7-8 and TRBJ1-3): GAGVSQSPRYKVAKRGQDVALRCDPISGHVSLFWYQQALGQGPEFLTYFQNEAQLDKSGLPSDRFFAERPEGSVSTLKIQRTQQEDSAVYLCASSLRDWSSGNTIYFGEGSWLTVV.

About this clone: The read halts 3 residues ahead of the CDR3 end, with the missing end drawn from the germline J gene. The chain carries TRBV29-1 and TRBJ2-2; D is perhaps TRBD1 (6 bases). CDR3 length equals 14 residues. Germline-derived CDR1 and CDR2 are SQVTM and ANQGSEA. This CDR3 is CSVVFNRVGEKLFF. Incomplete CDR3 DNA: TGCAGCGTTGTATTTAACAGGGTTGGTGAAAAG.

A word on this clone: The read stops 3 residues short of the end of the CDR3; the missing end is completed from the germline J gene. V is TRBV14 and J is TRBJ2-6; no definite D call. The length of the CDR3 is 15 residues. Per the germline V gene, CDR1 is SGHDN and CDR2 is FVKESK. V lost 6 bases and J 0 bases, leaving 9 bases between the germline ends. The sequenced CDR3 bases are TGTGCCAGCAGTCGCGACAACTCTGGGGCCAACGTC. The encoded protein is CASSRDNSGANV. The full CDR3 protein is CASSRDNSGANVLTF.

About this clone: The CDR3 end is not reached by the read, which stops 3 residues before it; the germline J gene fills it in. The V and J genes are TRBV18 and TRBJ2-7; no clear D gene. Germline CDR1 reads KGHSH; CDR2 reads LQKENI. Trimming took 3 bases from V and 6 from J, leaving 9 bases between them. The CDR3 contains 12 residues. CDR3 bases read: TGTGCCAGCTCACCCTATTTTGGCGAG. This codes for CASSPYFGE. The whole CDR3 protein reads CASSPYFGEQYF.

For this clone: From the germline J gene comes the end of the CDR3, since the read stops 3 residues before it. This chain joins TRBV18 and TRBJ2-2, with 7 bases identical to TRBD1. Germline V gene sequence: CDR1 KGHSH, CDR2 LQKENI. CDR3 length equals 16 residues. CDR3 amino acids: CSTRTGQPTNTGELFF. CDR3 bases read: TGTTCCACCAGAACGGGACAGCCTACGAACACCGGGGAG. Full variable domain (remainder filled in from reference TRBV18 and TRBJ2-2): NAGVMQNPRHLVRRRGQEARLRCSPMKGHSHVYWYRQLPEEGLKFMVYLQKENIIDESGMPKERFSAEFPKEGPSILRIQQVVRGDSAAYFCSTRTGQPTNTGELFFGEGSRLTVL.

As regards this clone: The CDR3 is cut off 3 residues early in the read; its end comes from the germline J gene. This chain uses TRBV20-1 with TRBJ2-7; 9 positions agree with TRBD1. V trimming: 3 bases; J trimming: 5 bases; junction bases outside the gene matches: 8. Germline V CDR1 and CDR2: DFQATT, SNEGSKA (reference sequence). This CDR3 has 14 residues. The CDR3 reads CSASKQGAHHEQYF. CDR3 bases read: TGCAGTGCTAGTAAACAGGGGGCCCACCACGAG.

Regarding this clone: Other DNA sequences from this sample encode an identical CDR3 as well. Here the CDR3 reads CASSHRDTRDTIYF. CDR3 DNA, as far as it was read: TGTGCCAGTAGTCATCGGGACACACGGGACACC. The V gene is TRBV19, the J gene TRBJ1-3, with D perhaps TRBD1 (6 bases). The read ends 3 residues early relative to the CDR3; the germline J gene fills the gap. The germline V gene encodes CDR1 LNHDA and CDR2 SQIVND (reference sequence). With 5 bases removed from V and 8 bases from J, the gap between germline ends came to 16 bases. This CDR3 contains 14 residues. Complete variable domain (other parts from reference TRBV19 and TRBJ1-3): DGGITQSPKYLFRKEGQNVTLSCEQNLNHDAMYWYRQDPGQGLRLIYYSQIVNDFQKGDIAEGYSVSREKKESFPLTVTSAQKNPTAFYLCASSHRDTRDTIYFGEGSWLTVV.

In regard to this clone: With the read ending 3 residues before the CDR3 end, the germline J gene is used to fill in that end. The chain joins TRBV20-1 to TRBJ2-1; TRBD1 aligns across 9 bases. CDR1 is DFQATT, CDR2 SNEGSKA, per germline (reference sequence). V lost 0 bases, J lost 9 bases, and 6 bases stayed unmatched. The CDR3 extends over 14 amino acids. This CDR3 reads CSARDSDRGREQFF. The DNA read from the CDR3 is TGCAGTGCTAGAGATTCGGACAGGGGCCGTGAG.

As concerns this clone: The read ends 3 residues shy of where the CDR3 ends; the end is completed using the germline J gene. The genes are TRBV2 and TRBJ2-2; D unresolved. Germline values: CDR1 SNHLY, CDR2 FYNNEI. CDR3 length: 14 amino acids. The sequenced CDR3 bases are TGTGCCAGCAAGGGCAATCCCACAATAATACCG. Translating it yields CASKGNPTIIP. The full-length CDR3 reads as CASKGNPTIIPLFF.

Points on this clone: The CDR3 extends 3 residues past the end of the read, so its final part is completed from the germline J gene. The chain recombines TRBV28 with TRBJ2-3; D not resolved. The CDR3 covers 16 residues. V was trimmed by 2 bases and J by 0 bases, leaving 12 bases between them. CDR1 is MDHEN, CDR2 SYDVKM, per germline. The CDR3 spells CASSLMRPASTDTQYF. The CDR3 bases that were read are TGTGCCAGCAGTTTAATGCGGCCTGCTAGCACAGATACG.

On this clone: Read coverage stops 3 residues before the CDR3 terminus; the germline J gene supplies the remainder. The chain couples TRBV18 to TRBJ2-2, with TRBD1 matching 7 bases. The CDR3 consists of 15 residues. Per germline, CDR1 KGHSH and CDR2 LQKENI. The CDR3 sequence: CASSLSTGNNEKLFF. Partial CDR3 DNA: TGTGCCAGCTCACTCTCGACAGGGAATAATGAAAAG.

On this clone itself: The read is 3 residues too short to cover the CDR3 end, so that end is filled in from the germline J gene. The V and J genes are TRBV19 and TRBJ2-4; possible D gene TRBD1, 5 bases. CDR1 is LNHDA and CDR2 is SQIVND in the germline V gene (reference sequence). The CDR3 has 14 amino acids. The CDR3 DNA, read in part, is TGTGCCAGTAGTTCCCGACAGAGCTACTATGGT. Translated: CASSSRQSYYG. The whole CDR3 is CASSSRQSYYGQYF.

The CDR3 reads CASSLVNRNSNQPQHF. The sequenced part of the CDR3 DNA is TGTGCCAGCAGCTTAGTTAACAGAAATAGCAATCAGCCC. The gene calls are TRBV7-6 and TRBJ1-5, with no clear D. With the read ending 3 residues before the CDR3 end, the germline J gene is used to fill in that end. The V end was cut by 1 base, the J end by 0 bases, with 10 bases between. Germline-derived CDR1 and CDR2 are SGHVS and FNYEAQ. The length of the CDR3 is 16 residues.

Comment on this clone: Sequencing ends 3 residues short of the CDR3 end; the germline J gene provides the rest. The chain uses TRBV30 and TRBJ2-3, with 7 positions matching TRBD1. CDR3 size: 13 residues. CDR1 and CDR2 from the germline V gene are GTSNPN and SVGIG (reference sequence). The sequenced part of the CDR3 DNA is TGTGCCTGGTCGACAGGGATAGATCAGCCG. This translates into CAWSTGIDQP. From start to end, the CDR3 is CAWSTGIDQPQYF. The complete variable domain, with remaining parts taken from reference TRBV30 and TRBJ2-3, reads SQTIHQWPATLVQPVGSPLSLECTVEGTSNPNLYWYRQAAGRGLQLLFYSVGIGQISSEVPQNLSASRPQDRQFILSSKKLLLSDSGFYLCAWSTGIDQPQYFGPGTRLTVL.

Details on this clone: The sequence runs out 3 residues before the end of the CDR3; the remainder is reconstructed from the germline J gene. The J gene is TRBJ1-1, the V gene TRBV10-3; TRBD1 matches at 9 bases. This CDR3 comprises 16 residues. CDR1 ENHRY and CDR2 SYGVKD come from the germline V gene. Germline trimming cut 4 bases from V and 5 bases from J; bases unmatched to any gene: 11. The CDR3 loop is CAISGASQGARTEAFF. The sequenced part of the CDR3 DNA is TGTGCCATCAGTGGGGCTTCACAGGGGGCGAGGACTGAA.

A remark on this clone: The missing CDR3 end, 3 residues past where the read stops, is filled in from the germline J gene. The rearrangement links TRBV14 to TRBJ2-2; TRBD1 agrees at 12 bases. V was pared by 2 bases and J by 2 bases, with 3 bases of the junction left unmatched. The CDR3 is 17 residues long. The germline gives CDR1 SGHDN, CDR2 FVKESK. CDR3 residues: CASSQLGQGANTGELFF. The sequenced part of the CDR3 DNA is TGTGCCAGCAGCCAACTGGGACAGGGGGCAAACACCGGGGAG.

To note about this clone: The CDR3 end is not reached by the read, which stops 3 residues before it; the germline J gene fills it in. The J gene is TRBJ2-2, the V gene TRBV7-2; no reliable D call. CDR1 SGHTA and CDR2 FQGNSA come from the germline V gene. This CDR3 contains 14 residues. Trimming took 4 bases from V and 3 from J, leaving 9 bases between them. This CDR3 is CASSSPQYTGELFF. The part of the CDR3 DNA that was read is TGTGCCAGCAGCTCCCCACAGTACACCGGGGAG.

As for this clone: The missing CDR3 end, 3 residues past where the read stops, is filled in from the germline J gene. The chain recombines TRBV28 with TRBJ1-6; 8 nucleotides align to TRBD1. V was pared by 4 bases and J by 7 bases, with 6 bases of the junction left unmatched. The CDR3 consists of 15 residues. The germline V gene has CDR1 MDHEN and CDR2 SYDVKM. CDR3 DNA (partial): TGTGCCAGCAGTTCAGCTGGACAGGGCAATTCACCC. Encoded protein: CASSSAGQGNSP. The whole CDR3 reads CASSSAGQGNSPLHF.